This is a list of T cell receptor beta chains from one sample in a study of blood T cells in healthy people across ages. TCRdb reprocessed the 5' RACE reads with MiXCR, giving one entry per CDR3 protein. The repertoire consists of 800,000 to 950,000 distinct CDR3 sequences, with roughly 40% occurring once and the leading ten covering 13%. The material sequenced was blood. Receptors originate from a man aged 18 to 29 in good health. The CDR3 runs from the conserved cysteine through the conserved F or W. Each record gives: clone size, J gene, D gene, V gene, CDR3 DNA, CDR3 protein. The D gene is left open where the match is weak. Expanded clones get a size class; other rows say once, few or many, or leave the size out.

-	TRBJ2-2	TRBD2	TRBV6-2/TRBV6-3	TGTGCCAGCACGGAGTTTGTAGGGACTAGAGTTATCCCCGGGGAGCTGTTTTTT	CASTEFVGTRVIPGELFF
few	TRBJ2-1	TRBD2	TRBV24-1	TGTGCCACCAGTGACCCGAAGGGGCTAGCGGCCAATGAGCAGTTCTTC	CATSDPKGLAANEQFF
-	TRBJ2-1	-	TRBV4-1	TGCGCCAGCAGCCAAGAGACTAGTGGCTTCTCCTACAATGAGCAGTTCTTC	CASSQETSGFSYNEQFF
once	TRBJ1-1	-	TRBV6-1	TGTGCCAGCAGTGAAGCGCGGGCCGGTCTGGGGGCTGAAGCTTTCTTT	CASSEARAGLGAEAFF
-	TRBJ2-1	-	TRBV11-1	TGTGCCAGCAGTCCTAACCTAGCGCCCGGCCACAATGAGCAGTTCTTC	CASSPNLAPGHNEQFF
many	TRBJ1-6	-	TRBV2	TGTGCCAGCAGTGGAGGTACCACGGGCTATAATTCACCCCTCCACTTT	CASSGGTTGYNSPLHF
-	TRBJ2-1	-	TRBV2	TGTGCCAGCAGCCCTATCAGAGGGGGGAATGAGCAGTTCTTC	CASSPIRGGNEQFF
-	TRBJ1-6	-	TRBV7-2	TGTGCCAGCAGTCGAAAGGGCGACGGAGTACATTCACCCCTCCACTTT	CASSRKGDGVHSPLHF
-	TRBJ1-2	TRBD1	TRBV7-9	TGTGCCAGCAGCTTTTCAAATCTTACAGGGGACTATGGCTACACCTTC	CASSFSNLTGDYGYTF
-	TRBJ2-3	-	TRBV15	TGTGCCACCAGCAGAGGTAGCGGAGTCACAGATACGCAGTATTTT	CATSRGSGVTDTQYF
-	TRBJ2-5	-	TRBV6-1	TGTGCCAGCAGTGAAGGAAGGCTACCACAAGAGACCCAGTACTTC	CASSEGRLPQETQYF
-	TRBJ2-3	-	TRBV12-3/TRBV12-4	TGTGCCAGTAGGAAAACACACACAGATACGCAGTATTTT	CASRKTHTDTQYF
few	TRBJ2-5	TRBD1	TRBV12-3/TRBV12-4	TGTGCCAGCAGCTCGGACAGGGTAAAGGGAGAGACCCAGTACTTC	CASSSDRVKGETQYF
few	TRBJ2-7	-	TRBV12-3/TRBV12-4	TGTGCCAGCAGTTCGGAGATCTACGAGCAGTACTTC	CASSSEIYEQYF
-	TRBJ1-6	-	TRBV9	TGTGCCAGCAGCGTGGGGATGGGGTCAGGGAGTAAAGATTCACCCCTCCACTTT	CASSVGMGSGSKDSPLHF
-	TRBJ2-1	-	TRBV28	TGTGCCAGCGACGACTACAATGAGCAGTTCTTC	CASDDYNEQFF
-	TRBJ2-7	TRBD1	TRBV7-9	TGTGCCAGCAGCCCGGACAGGGGCGTTAACAAGCAGTACTTC	CASSPDRGVNKQYF
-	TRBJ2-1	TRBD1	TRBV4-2	TGTGCCAGCAGCCGGGAAGACAGGGTATCCTACAATGAGCAGTTCTTC	CASSREDRVSYNEQFF
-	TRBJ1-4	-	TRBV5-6	TGTGCCAGCAGCTTGGTGGGCCGGTCTAATGAAAAACTGTTTTTT	CASSLVGRSNEKLFF
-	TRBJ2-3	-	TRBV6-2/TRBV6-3	TGTGCCAGCACTTTTACAGATAGCACAGATACGCAGTATTTT	CASTFTDSTDTQYF
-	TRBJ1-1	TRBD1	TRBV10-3	TGTGCCATCAGTGAGTCGGGGACAGGGTACACTGAAGCTTTCTTT	CAISESGTGYTEAFF
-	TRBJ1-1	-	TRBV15	TGTGCCACCAGCAGAGTTCCTGGGACTGAAGCTTTCTTT	CATSRVPGTEAFF
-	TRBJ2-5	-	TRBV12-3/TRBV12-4	TGTGCCAGCAGTTTAGATGGGGTTCGGAAGGAGACCCAGTACTTC	CASSLDGVRKETQYF
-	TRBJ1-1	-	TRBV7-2	TGTGCCAGCAGTCGGGCTGTGGGCACTGAAGCTTTCTTT	CASSRAVGTEAFF
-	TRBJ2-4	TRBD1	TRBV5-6	TGTGCCAGCAGCTCCTGGGACAGGTTAGGGCAGTACTTC	CASSSWDRLGQYF
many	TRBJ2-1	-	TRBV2	TGTGCCAGCACTCAGACAGACGACAATGAGCAGTTCTTC	CASTQTDDNEQFF
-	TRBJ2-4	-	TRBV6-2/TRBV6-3	TGTGCCAGCAGTTACTCGACCAGGGCCCTAAACATTCAGTACTTC	CASSYSTRALNIQYF
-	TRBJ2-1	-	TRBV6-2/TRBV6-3	TGTGCCAGCAGTTACATAGTGACAGGGAGGGACAATGAGCAGTTCTTC	CASSYIVTGRDNEQFF
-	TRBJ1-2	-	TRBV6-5	TGTGCCAGCCGTAAGGGCCGACAGGCGGGCTATGGCTACACCTTC	CASRKGRQAGYGYTF
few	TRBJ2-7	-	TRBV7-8	TGTGCCAGCAGCTTCTCCCCAGGGCCGTACGAGCAGTACTTC	CASSFSPGPYEQYF
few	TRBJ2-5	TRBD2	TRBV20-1	TGCAGTGCTAGTGCGGGGGTAGAAGAGACCCAGTACTTC	CSASAGVEETQYF
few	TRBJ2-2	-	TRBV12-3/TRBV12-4	TGTGCCAGCAGTTTCGACAGAGGTACCGGGGAGCTGTTTTTT	CASSFDRGTGELFF
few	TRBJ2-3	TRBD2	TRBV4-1	TGCGCCAGCAGCCAACCCGGGACTAGCGCTACAGATACGCAGTATTTT	CASSQPGTSATDTQYF
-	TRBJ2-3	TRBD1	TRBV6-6	TGTGCCAGCAGTATGGGACAGCCCACAGATACGCAGTATTTT	CASSMGQPTDTQYF
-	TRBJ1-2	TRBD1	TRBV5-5	TGTGCCAGCAGCTTTAACACAGGGGTCGGGGGCTACACCTTC	CASSFNTGVGGYTF